This TCR beta chain was recorded in a study of PD-L1 blockade in urothelial cancer. Study-level findings and limits: Blood clones associated with the tumor expanded more at 3 weeks in durable-benefit patients.

In the case of this clone: Its antigen is unidentified.

Profiling relied on immunoSEQ multiplex PCR, and the TCRdb table lists in-frame clones only, not all of them. The sample records 45,000 to 60,000 clones, about 87% being singletons. Locally advanced or metastatic urothelial carcinoma was diagnosed in the patients. Per-patient samples, pretreatment and on-treatment, numbered 1 to 8. The length of the CDR3 is 14 residues. Germline V gene data show CDR1 as GTSNPN and CDR2 as SVGIG (reference sequence). The ends were cut back, 5 bases at V and 0 bases at J, with 13 bases in the middle. The sample consisted of PBMCs, taken around atezolizumab (anti-PD-L1) treatment. The TCR comes from a man aged 40-50 years with urothelial cancer. The chain carries TRBV30 and TRBJ1-1; D is unclear. DNA for the CDR3: TGTGCCTGGTCCCCACAGATAATGAACACTGAAGCTTTCTTT. Translated: CAWSPQIMNTEAFF.